The source of this T cell receptor (beta chain) is a study of control samples from healthy donors and cancer patients. This clone appeared a few times. Sequenced by immunoSEQ multiplex PCR; TCRdb stores in-frame clones only, minus some. The repertoire holds about 110,000 clones, with approximately 90% as singletons. The germline CDR1 and CDR2 sequences are SNHLY and FYNNEI. The CDR3 runs to 13 residues. Trimming cost V 7 bases and J 7 bases, with 11 bases left between them. The sample consisted of PBMCs. This chain uses TRBV2 with TRBJ1-6; D ambiguous. This clonotype was obtained from a woman in her sixties with lung cancer. The chain's CDR3 is CASNRQENSPLHF. The CDR3 DNA reads as TGTGCCAGCAATCGCCAGGAAAATTCACCCCTCCACTTT.